What follows is one T cell receptor beta chain and its context. There is no known antigen for this receptor. Base qualities are not recorded, but no much larger clone differs from it by a single base. TCRbeta CDR3 regions were amplified from genomic DNA using the immunoSEQ Assay, a bias-controlled multiplex PCR. The authors' analysis ran thus. The number of nucleated cells in each sample was estimated from the amplification of reference gene primers within the assay. To quantify the absolute abundance of each unique TCRbeta CDR3 rearrangement, sequence reads were collapsed and filtered. For each sample, productive Simpson clonality was calculated by taking the square root of Simpson's diversity index across productive rearrangements. TCRdb re-hosts the immuneACCESS table, in-frame sequences only. Its copies lack some clones; in the studies checked, an unresolved V gene accounts for under half of them, and the cause for the rest is not known. The DNA gave D and trimming, while V, J and clone size come from that table. This sample holds about 210,000 clones; about 89% were observed only once. Of the sample, about 5% falls within the top ten clones.

The data derive from a study of blood T cell repertoires in COVID-19 (dated by TCRdb to 2019 to 2021). In the study overall: Samples from collaborators originated in the United States, Italy and Spain and spanned both the acute and convalescent phases of COVID-19. Sample metadata almost always included a de-identified subject ID, COVID-19 status, age in years and sex. Where HLA class I and class II types were available, the types were taken from metadata supplied by the sample provider, not from assay-based typing. Samples were obtained from the ongoing ImmuneRACE study (first 160 participants) and from some 1,200 subjects provided by 6 global collaborators. The prospective study material was composed of cDNA or gDNA derived from T cells, B-cell-depleted T cells, or PBMCs. The repertoires were released in a freely available public database intended as a resource for research on the immune response to SARS-CoV-2. Subjects who had been exposed to COVID-19, were actively infected with it, or had recovered from it provided the deeply sampled blood TCRbeta repertoires that made up the dataset.

The collaborating institutions used their own protocols to collect whole blood in K2EDTA tubes. Collaborator samples were shipped for TCRbeta analysis as frozen whole blood, isolated PBMCs, or DNA extracted from either sample type. The study at large found these results: How much clinical and demographic metadata was included differed by source and by participant, and the metadata was provided uncurated.

V is cut by 5 bases and J by 7 bases, and the space between the germline ends is 15 bases. The CDR3, from cysteine to phenylalanine, totals 14 residues. The retained sequence is limited to the CDR3, 42 bases, with the frame set at the first base. From a lookup of the germline V gene, CDR1 and CDR2 are SGHNT and YENEEA. The sequence was obtained from a woman in her thirties or forties with acute or convalescent COVID-19. Specimen: peripheral blood. This chain is built from TRBV11-3 and TRBJ2-1; matching of 6 bases hints at TRBD1 as the D gene. CDR3 protein: CASSRTGTRNEQFF. The DNA reads TGTGCCAGCAGCCGGACCGGGACACGGAATGAGCAGTTCTTC.